Listed here are 21 T cell receptor beta chains from one sample, sequenced in a study of T cells in Graves' hyperthyroidism and ophthalmopathy. RNA transcripts gave rise to amplified TCR beta CDR3 regions. HTBI primers were employed in a first-round RT-PCR of the TCR CDR3. A single record per CDR3 protein comes from TCRdb applying MiXCR to the multiplex PCR reads. This table holds a few hundred thousand distinct CDR3 sequences, approximately 49% found once. The sequenced sample was peripheral blood or thyroid tissue (not recorded which). The receptors originated from an adult woman with Graves' disease, either hyperthyroidism or ophthalmopathy (not recorded which).

The rearrangement links TRBV7-8 to TRBJ1-1; no clear D gene. CDR3 length equals 16 residues. The germline V and J ends were trimmed by 5 bases and 7 bases, with 23 bases remaining between them. The germline CDR1 and CDR2 sequences are SGHVS and FQNEAQ. CDR3 in amino acids: CASSHRGFLATNEAFF. DNA of the CDR3: TGTGCCAGCAGCCACCGTGGGTTCCTAGCAACTAATGAAGCTTTCTTT.

The chain joins TRBV5-1 to TRBJ2-7, with TRBD2 matching over 13 bases. Trimming cost V 2 bases and J 0 bases; bases outside gene matches: 11. Per the germline V gene, CDR1 is SGHRS and CDR2 is YFSETQ. The CDR3 spans 19 residues. Here the CDR3 reads CASSFSPPGLAGPSYEQYF. CDR3 in DNA: TGCGCCAGCAGCTTCTCTCCTCCGGGACTAGCGGGACCCTCCTACGAGCAGTACTTC.

The chain has TRBV10-3 and TRBJ2-5; D is possibly TRBD2 (6 bases). With the DNA end fitting TRBJ2-1 better, the J assignment may be wrong. Per the germline V gene, CDR1 is ENHRY and CDR2 is SYGVKD. The CDR3 has 18 residues. The CDR3 DNA follows: TGTGCCATCAGTGAGTCACTGCGAGCCGGGGGCTCCTACAATGAGCAGTTCTTC. Amino acids: CAISESLRAGGSYNEQFF.

This clonotype has only a few counts. The chain uses TRBV6-1 and TRBJ1-4; D remains unclear. The CDR3 extends over 13 amino acids. V shed 3 bases and J shed 4 bases, with 6 bases lying between them. The germline CDR1 and CDR2 sequences are MNHNS and SASEGT. The CDR3, as DNA: TGTGCCAGCAGTGACAGGAGTAATGAAAAACTGTTTTTT. This sequence encodes CASSDRSNEKLFF.

This clonotype was detected many times. The chain joins TRBV5-1 to TRBJ1-1; D remains ambiguous. Deletions cut 3 bases from V and 1 base from J, with 10 bases between. Germline lookup yields CDR1 SGHRS and CDR2 YFSETQ. The CDR3 consists of 14 residues. CDR3 in DNA: TGCGCCAGCAGCTGGATGGGCCCGAACACTGAAGCTTTCTTT. This sequence encodes CASSWMGPNTEAFF.

This clonotype was counted a few times. This CDR3 is missing its conserved last phenylalanine or tryptophan, likely due to a read error. The DNA is omitted, as the CDR3 cannot be located on it reliably, and the CDR3 follows TCRdb's listing. The rearrangement uses TRBV7-6 and TRBJ2-5. The CDR3 region is 17 residues in length, termini included. CDR1 and CDR2 (germline): SGHVS, FNYEAQ. The CDR3 here is CASSPSTTGSGGYTFGS.

The chain carries TRBV19 and TRBJ2-3; D remains ambiguous. This CDR3 is 11 amino acids long. V was clipped by 10 bases and J by 2 bases, with 7 bases between them. Per germline, CDR1 LNHDA and CDR2 SQIVND (reference sequence). The CDR3 spells CATRFTDTQYF. CDR3 coding DNA: TGTGCCACCCGATTCACAGATACGCAGTATTTT.

The table lists this clonotype with a few counts. CDR3 in DNA: TGTGCCAGCAGCGAGGGCGGGGGGCGTGCTGAAGCTTTCTTT. It specifies CASSEGGGRAEAFF. This rearrangement joins TRBV9 to TRBJ1-1; perhaps TRBD1 as D (6 bases). V was pared by 3 bases and J by 6 bases, with 15 bases between. Germline values: CDR1 SGDLS, CDR2 YYNGEE. The CDR3 extends over 14 amino acids.

A word on this clonotype: A much larger clone lies one base from this, so it may be a read error. The conserved phenylalanine or tryptophan is not found at the CDR3 terminus, so this likely reflects a read error. This sequence joins TRBV7-2 and TRBJ1-1, with D possibly TRBD1 on 6 matching bases. Germline loops: CDR1 SGHTA, CDR2 FQGNSA. V lost 5 bases and J lost 4, with 11 bases in between. The CDR3 extends over 13 amino acids. The CDR3 protein is CASSVQGLTEAFS. CDR3 nucleotide sequence: TGTGCCAGCAGCGTACAGGGACTCACTGAAGCTTTCTCT.

The rearrangement uses TRBV15 and TRBJ1-1, with D possibly TRBD1 on 6 matching bases. Germline CDR1 LNHNV, CDR2 YYDKDF (reference sequence). This CDR3 has 17 residues. V was shortened by 2 bases and J by 3 bases, with 19 bases between the two germline ends. The CDR3 DNA sequence: TGTGCCACCAGCAGACCCGACAGAGGGACAACCTACACTGAAGCTTTCTTT. It specifies CATSRPDRGTTYTEAFF.

This clonotype was detected ten times or more. One junction end disagrees with the germline gene, perhaps due to a read error. V and J are TRBV7-7 and TRBJ2-5; D not certain. Germline V gives CDR1 SSHAT, CDR2 FNYEAQ (reference sequence). The CDR3 is made up of 12 amino acids. Here the CDR3 DNA reads TGTGCTAGCAGCTCTTTCCAAGAGACCCAGTACTTC. Protein product: CASSSFQETQYF.

The V call is TRBV7-2, the J call TRBJ2-5, with 14 bases identical to TRBD2. Germline CDR1 is SGHTA and CDR2 is FQGNSA. V lost 3 bases to trimming and J lost 4 bases; unmatched junction nucleotides: 4. This CDR3 contains 16 residues. CDR3 protein: CASSFPTSGRAETQYF. For the CDR3, the DNA is TGTGCCAGCAGCTTCCCGACTAGCGGGAGGGCAGAGACCCAGTACTTC.

The rearrangement uses TRBV6-6 and TRBJ2-7; TRBD2 agrees at 9 bases. CDR1 and CDR2 (germline): MNHNY, SVGAGI (reference sequence). Trimming removed 9 bases from V and 5 bases from J; junction bases left unmatched: 14. This CDR3 is built from 15 residues. This CDR3 is CASQVINSGSHEQYF. CDR3 bases: TGTGCCAGTCAGGTTATTAATAGCGGGAGTCACGAGCAGTACTTC.

To note about this clonotype: The CDR3 carries no conserved terminal phenylalanine or tryptophan, so it likely arises from a read error. The DNA is left out, because the CDR3 cannot be placed on it with certainty; the CDR3 is given as TCRdb lists it. The V gene is TRBV12-3 or TRBV12-4, the J gene TRBJ2-6; the tabulated D call, TRBD2, remains unverified against the DNA. The CDR3 has 12 residues if both end residues are counted. This CDR3 reads CASSLSGTSGYT.

The chain combines TRBV9 with TRBJ1-3, with D unresolved. CDR1 SGDLS and CDR2 YYNGEE come from the germline V gene. The CDR3 is made up of 13 amino acids. V lost 5 bases to trimming and J lost 4 bases, with 10 bases between them. The CDR3 here is CASSRGPGNTIYF. As DNA, the CDR3 is TGTGCCAGCAGTCGAGGACCGGGAAACACCATATATTTT.

The V and J genes are TRBV20-1 and TRBJ2-7; D may be TRBD1 or TRBD2 (5 bases each). The germline V gene has CDR1 DFQATT and CDR2 SNEGSKA (reference sequence). Trimming removed 4 bases at V and 2 bases at J, with 12 bases between. The CDR3 loop spans 13 amino acids. Here the CDR3 reads CSAIPRGPYEQYF. Written as DNA, the CDR3 is TGCAGTGCTATTCCTCGGGGACCCTACGAGCAGTACTTC.

Written as DNA, the CDR3 is TGTGCCAGCAGCCTACGGACAAGCAATCAGCCCCAGCATTTT. Translating it yields CASSLRTSNQPQHF. The chain joins TRBV4-2 to TRBJ1-5; D is possibly TRBD1 (5 bases). The CDR3 has 14 amino acids. Germline V CDR1 and CDR2: LGHNA, YNFKEQ. V was pared by 4 bases and J by 1 base, with 8 bases between.

The chain carries TRBV7-2 and TRBJ1-2, with a weak D call TRBD1 (5 bases). V was shortened by 5 bases and J by 6 bases, with 40 bases between the two germline ends. The CDR3 totals 22 residues. The germline V gene encodes CDR1 SGHTA and CDR2 FQGNSA. The CDR3 nucleotides read TGTGCCAGCAGCCTCTCGGGGGGTACTGCTGGCACAGTAGGGCTCCCCGGGCATGGCTACACCTTC. It codes for CASSLSGGTAGTVGLPGHGYTF.

The table lists this clonotype with many counts. The chain links TRBV5-1 to TRBJ2-5; D is unresolved. This CDR3 spans 15 amino acids. Trimming stripped 0 bases from V and 2 bases from J, with 11 bases between. Germline V lookup: CDR1 SGHRS, CDR2 YFSETQ. The CDR3 nucleotides are TGCGCCAGCAGCTTGGACATGTCAGCACAAGAGACCCAGTACTTC. The encoded protein is CASSLDMSAQETQYF.

The chain combines TRBV2 with TRBJ2-2; D is perhaps TRBD1 (6 bases). The CDR3 has 12 amino acids. The V gene's germline CDR1 is SNHLY and CDR2 FYNNEI. Trimming removed 11 bases from V and 3 bases from J, with 10 bases in between. As DNA, the CDR3 is TGTGCCGGGGGCGCGGACACCGGGGAGCTGTTTTTT. Residues: CAGGADTGELFF.

The V and J genes are TRBV2 and TRBJ1-6; possible D gene TRBD1, 6 bases. The CDR3 loop spans 14 amino acids. The germline V and J ends were trimmed by 6 bases and 6 bases, with 12 bases remaining between them. Germline V gene lookup returns CDR1 SNHLY and CDR2 FYNNEI. CDR3 in DNA: TGTGCCAGCAGAGCGACAGGCGTTAATTCACCCCTCCACTTT. Protein sequence: CASRATGVNSPLHF. Variable domain in full (rest from reference TRBV2 and TRBJ1-6): EPEVTQTPSHQVTQMGQEVILRCVPISNHLYFYWYRQILGQKVEFLVSFYNNEISEKSEIFDDQFSVERPDGSNFTLKIRSTKLEDSAMYFCASRATGVNSPLHFGNGTRLTVT.